This TCR beta chain was found in a study of radiation and T cells in renal cell carcinoma. Clones were read by immunoSEQ multiplex PCR, and TCRdb kept only the in-frame ones, dropping some. The sample yields more than 20,000 clones, 81% seen once. Specified time point: blood 2 weeks post-SBRT. Sample treatment: 15 Gy SBRT to primary tumor, nephrectomy 4 weeks later. After SBRT, blood was collected at 2 and 4 weeks, plus baseline. Clear cell pathology was present in this patient's renal cell carcinoma. Whole-study results and caveats: In blood, top tumor clones expanded by 2 weeks, shrinking by 4. Baseline intratumoral clonotype presence is unknown without pretreatment biopsies.

Worth noting for this clone: Its antigen is undetermined.

This specimen was blood, taken from a patient whose treatment included radiotherapy and nephrectomy. The clonotype comes from a man in his 60s with renal cell carcinoma.

CDR3 protein: CASSPTLNTGELFF. The CDR3 DNA is TGTGCCAGCAGCCCGACCCTGAACACCGGGGAGCTGTTTTTT. The chain is built from TRBV5-4 and TRBJ2-2; D is uncertain. CDR1 and CDR2 from the germline V gene are SGHNT and YYREEE (reference sequence). This CDR3 comprises 14 residues. V was clipped by 4 bases and J by 1 base, with 8 bases between them.